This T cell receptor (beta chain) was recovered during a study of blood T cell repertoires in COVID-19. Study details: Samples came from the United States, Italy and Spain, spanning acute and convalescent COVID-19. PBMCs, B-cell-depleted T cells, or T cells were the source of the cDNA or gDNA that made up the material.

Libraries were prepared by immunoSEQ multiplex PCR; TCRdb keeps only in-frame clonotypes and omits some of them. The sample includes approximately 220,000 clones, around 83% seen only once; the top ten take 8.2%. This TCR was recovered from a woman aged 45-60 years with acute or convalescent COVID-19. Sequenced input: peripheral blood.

The CDR3 nucleotides are TGTGCCACCGAATCGACTAGCGGGGGCCAAGAGACCCAGTACTTC. Its translation is CATESTSGGQETQYF. The chain links TRBV24-1 to TRBJ2-5; 12 bases are shared with TRBD2. CDR3 size: 15 residues. Germline loops: CDR1 KGHDR, CDR2 SFDVKD. With 9 bases clipped from V and 1 base from J, the junction kept 5 bases outside the gene matches.